This record covers a single T cell receptor beta chain. Its cognate antigen is unknown. The sample is drawn from a study of cytomegalovirus exposure and HLA in healthy donors. The study's findings and limits: Presence/absence analyses treated sequencing depth as roughly uniform across donors. Cytomegalovirus association was assigned to about 150 TCR beta chains. According to a later analysis, donors in an Asian-associated ancestry cluster reportedly had fewer N-insertions than the roughly 630-donor mean. Only CMV serostatus was available as immune exposure information.

Germline CDR1 MNHNS, CDR2 SASEGT. The CDR3 covers 16 residues. V dropped 3 bases and J dropped 9 bases, with 21 bases sitting between them. Use of 60 Vbeta and 13 Jbeta primers characterized the PCR. The method was immunoSEQ multiplex PCR; TCRdb's version includes in-frame clones alone and lacks a portion of them. In the table there are more than 200,000 clones, 65% to 80% of which are singletons. Sequenced input: PBMCs. The clonotype was recovered from a girl aged 2 to 10 in good health and CMV-seronegative. The gene calls are TRBV6-1 and TRBJ1-3, with unresolved D. CDR3: CASSDGLNVYGGTIYF. As DNA, the CDR3 is TGTGCCAGCAGTGATGGTCTGAATGTCTATGGTGGCACCATATATTTT.